A single sample is the source of the 21 T cell receptor beta chains below, sequenced in a study of identical twins. TCRdb re-called the 5' RACE reads with MiXCR, one entry per CDR3 protein. The sample lists 500,000 to 550,000 distinct CDR3 sequences; roughly a fifth were seen once. These same records also appear under a second study, on T cells expressing NK-cell markers.

Sequencing input: CD4+ T cells sorted from blood. The receptors stem from a woman younger than 30 in good health.

This clonotype was detected only a few times. The chain has TRBV20-1 and TRBJ1-2; 7 bases line up with TRBD1. The CDR3 is made up of 14 amino acids. V lost 0 bases and J lost 3; bases outside the gene matches: 4. Per the germline V gene, CDR1 is DFQATT and CDR2 is SNEGSKA (reference sequence). CDR3 coding DNA: TGCAGTGCTAGAGACGACAGGGTTGACTATGGCTACACCTTC. This gives the protein CSARDDRVDYGYTF.

The chain combines TRBV29-1 with TRBJ2-3, with TRBD1 as a possible D gene (6 bases). The CDR3 totals 13 residues. V lost 8 bases, J lost 4 bases, and 16 bases lay in between. The germline V gene encodes CDR1 SQVTM and CDR2 ANQGSEA. The CDR3 region is CSLEGTFADTQYF. CDR3 nucleotides: TGCAGCCTAGAGGGGACATTTGCAGATACGCAGTATTTT.

This clonotype has only a few counts. The V gene is TRBV4-3, the J gene TRBJ2-2; TRBD1 might be the D (5 bases). V gave up 2 bases and J gave up 2 bases, with 9 bases separating them. This CDR3 spans 15 amino acids. Germline CDR1 and CDR2: LGHNA and YSLEER. The CDR3 DNA sequence: TGCGCCAGCAGCCAATTGGGGCCTAACACCGGGGAGCTGTTTTTT. This codes for CASSQLGPNTGELFF.

The sample holds one count of this clonotype. The chain has TRBV20-1 and TRBJ2-7, with 7 positions matching TRBD2. The V and J ends lost 5 bases and 0 bases, in that order; junction bases with no gene match: 7. Per germline, CDR1 DFQATT and CDR2 SNEGSKA (reference sequence). The CDR3 length is 14 residues. The CDR3 DNA follows: TGCAGTGCTCTGACTAGCCGATACTCCTACGAGCAGTACTTC. This codes for CSALTSRYSYEQYF.

This clonotype was counted between two and nine times. V is TRBV6-1 and J is TRBJ1-1, with 8 bases aligning to TRBD1. V lost 6 bases to trimming and J lost 5 bases; unmatched junction nucleotides: 11. Germline V gene sequence: CDR1 MNHNS, CDR2 SASEGT. The CDR3 spans 15 residues. The CDR3 region is CASSLRQGRGTEAFF. The CDR3 nucleotides are TGTGCCAGCAGCCTCAGACAGGGGCGGGGGACTGAAGCTTTCTTT.

This chain uses TRBV4-3 with TRBJ2-1; 7 bases agree with TRBD1. The length of the CDR3 is 14 residues. The junction had 2 bases not matched to a gene; V was cut back by 2 bases and J by 4 bases. Germline V gives CDR1 LGHNA, CDR2 YSLEER. Here the CDR3 reads CASSQQGVYNEQFF. In DNA, the CDR3 is TGCGCCAGCAGCCAACAGGGGGTGTACAATGAGCAGTTCTTC.

The V gene is TRBV7-2, the J gene TRBJ2-5; D possibly matches TRBD1 or TRBD2 (6 bases each). Germline CDR1 and CDR2: SGHTA and FQGNSA. The V gene lost 5 bases and the J gene lost 1 base, with 14 bases spanning the gap. This CDR3 comprises 15 residues. For the CDR3, the DNA is TGTGCCAGCAGCCCCCAGGGGACTGGCCAAGAGACCCAGTACTTC. Translation gives CASSPQGTGQETQYF. The full variable domain, with the rest looked up from reference TRBV7-2 and TRBJ2-5, is GAGVSQSPSNKVTEKGKDVELRCDPISGHTALYWYRQSLGQGLEFLIYFQGNSAPDKSGLPSDRFSAERTGGSVSTLTIQRTQQEDSAVYLCASSPQGTGQETQYFGPGTRLLVL.

CDR3 residues: CSASSALQNQETQYF. CDR3 nucleotides: TGCAGTGCTAGTTCGGCGTTGCAGAACCAAGAGACCCAGTACTTC. V gene TRBV20-1 combines with J gene TRBJ2-5, with D uncertain. Per the germline V gene, CDR1 is DFQATT and CDR2 is SNEGSKA (reference sequence). Trimming took off 3 bases at V and 0 bases at J, with 14 bases between the two ends. This CDR3 is built from 15 residues.

The rearrangement uses TRBV20-1 and TRBJ2-7; D could derive from TRBD1 or TRBD2 (5 bases each). Trimming cost V 7 bases and J 5 bases, with 12 bases left between them. The CDR3 is made up of 11 amino acids. Per the germline V gene, CDR1 is DFQATT and CDR2 is SNEGSKA (reference sequence). As DNA, the CDR3 is TGCAGTGGGTTCGGGACCGACGAGCAGTACTTC. Protein product: CSGFGTDEQYF.

In its sample, this clonotype was seen many times. The gene calls are TRBV7-2 and TRBJ2-1; tentatively, D is TRBD2 (6 bases). This CDR3 comprises 13 residues. The V gene lost 9 bases and the J gene lost 6 bases, with 15 bases spanning the gap. Germline V gene lookup returns CDR1 SGHTA and CDR2 FQGNSA. The CDR3 spells CASYTTGVNEQFF. The CDR3 DNA is TGTGCCAGTTATACCACGGGAGTCAATGAGCAGTTCTTC.

The rearrangement links TRBV12-3 or TRBV12-4 to TRBJ2-1, with 13 bases matching TRBD2. V dropped 3 bases and J dropped 6; count of bases not matched to a gene: 5. The length of the CDR3 is 16 residues. The CDR3 spells CASSFRTSGRGNEQFF. CDR3 in DNA: TGTGCCAGCAGTTTCCGGACTAGCGGGAGAGGCAATGAGCAGTTCTTC.

The chain has TRBV6-2 or TRBV6-3 and TRBJ2-1; TRBD2 agrees at 15 bases. J was trimmed by 4 bases and V by 7 bases; bases with no gene match: 11. The CDR3 spans 18 residues. The germline gives CDR1 MNHEY, CDR2 SVGEGT. The CDR3 nucleotides read TGTGCCAGCACCATACGGACTAGCGGGAGGGCCGGGTACAATGAGCAGTTCTTC. This codes for CASTIRTSGRAGYNEQFF.

This clonotype was seen repeatedly, ten times or more. The genes are TRBV20-1 and TRBJ2-3; 8 bases are a match to TRBD1. CDR1 and CDR2 from the germline V gene are DFQATT and SNEGSKA (reference sequence). V trimming: 2 bases; J trimming: 3 bases; junction bases outside the gene matches: 7. This CDR3 contains 15 residues. The CDR3 DNA reads as TGCAGTGCTAGATTCCCCTGGACAGGGACAGATACGCAGTATTTT. Its translation is CSARFPWTGTDTQYF.

The chain recombines TRBV27 with TRBJ1-1; 8 bases map to TRBD1. Germline V lookup: CDR1 MNHEY, CDR2 SMNVEV (reference sequence). The CDR3 runs 13 residues. Losses at the gene ends were 6 bases for V and 6 bases for J; bases not matched to a gene: 6. The CDR3 loop is CASRDRERPEAFF. The DNA of the CDR3 is TGTGCCAGCAGGGACAGGGAGAGGCCTGAAGCTTTCTTT.

V is TRBV20-1 and J is TRBJ1-5; D unresolved. Trimming took 1 base from V and 16 from J, leaving 14 bases between them. The CDR3 consists of 11 residues. CDR1 is DFQATT and CDR2 is SNEGSKA in the germline V gene (reference sequence). The CDR3 sequence: CSARVARGEHF. CDR3 in DNA: TGCAGTGCTAGAGTCGCACGTGGGGAACATTTT.

The rearrangement joins TRBV12-3 or TRBV12-4 to TRBJ1-1, with D possibly being TRBD1 (6 bases). This CDR3 has 15 residues. V lost 5 bases, J lost 4 bases, and 17 bases lay in between. The CDR3 nucleotides read TGTGCCAGCAGTCCAGGGGTTGGAGTAAGCACTGAAGCTTTCTTT. Translated, it gives CASSPGVGVSTEAFF.

The V gene is TRBV15, the J gene TRBJ2-7; D possibly corresponds to TRBD2 (5 bases). CDR1 is LNHNV, CDR2 YYDKDF, per germline (reference sequence). V was pared by 6 bases and J by 2 bases, with 14 bases between. The CDR3 spans 14 residues. CDR3 loop: CATSFAGKPYEQYF. DNA for the CDR3: TGTGCCACCAGTTTCGCGGGTAAGCCCTACGAGCAGTACTTC.

Only a few counts were recorded for this clonotype. The genes are TRBV7-9 and TRBJ1-1; tentatively, D is TRBD1 (6 bases). The CDR3 loop spans 15 amino acids. Germline V gene data show CDR1 as SEHNR and CDR2 as FQNEAQ (reference sequence). Trimming pared 5 bases from V and 5 bases from J, leaving 18 bases between. DNA of the CDR3: TGTGCCAGCAGCGAACAACAGGGAGTGAGAACTGAAGCTTTCTTT. The encoded protein is CASSEQQGVRTEAFF.

The chain carries TRBV7-3 and TRBJ2-1; 10 bases map to TRBD2. The CDR3 has 14 residues. CDR1 SGHTA and CDR2 FQGTGA come from the germline V gene. V lost 1 base and J lost 16; bases outside the gene matches: 10. The CDR3 reads CASSLMSGGAPRFF. The CDR3 nucleotides read TGTGCCAGCAGCTTAATGAGCGGGGGGGCCCCTAGATTCTTC.

The rearrangement links TRBV6-1 to TRBJ2-2, with TRBD2 matching over 9 bases. The CDR3 runs 14 residues. V shed 8 bases, J shed 3 bases, and the junction held 4 bases outside the gene matches. Per the germline V gene, CDR1 is MNHNS and CDR2 is SASEGT. As DNA, the CDR3 is TGTGCCAGCCACCTAGCGGGGTACACCGGGGAGCTGTTTTTT. It yields the protein CASHLAGYTGELFF.

Only one count was recorded for this clonotype. The V call is TRBV3-1, the J call TRBJ2-7, with a weak D call TRBD1 (5 bases). The germline CDR1 and CDR2 sequences are LGHDT and YNNKEL (reference sequence). The CDR3 totals 15 residues. The V end lost 1 base, the J end lost 2 bases, and 12 bases lay between the germline ends. The CDR3 DNA sequence: TGTGCCAGCAGCCAAGGTGGGGCTGGGACCTACGAGCAGTACTTC. Translated, it gives CASSQGGAGTYEQYF.